A selection of T cell receptor beta chains follows, all from one sample in a study of cytomegalovirus exposure and HLA in healthy donors. Only in-frame clones appear in the TCRdb table, and some are missing; sequencing was by immunoSEQ multiplex PCR. The sample lists approximately 150,000 clones; 65% to 70% were seen once. Input material: PBMCs. Source of these receptors: a woman aged 18-29 years in good health and CMV-seropositive. CDR3s leave out the opening cysteine and the closing phenylalanine or tryptophan.

TRBJ2-5 TRBV18 ATSPGLAGAQETQY
TRBJ2-7 TRBV2 ASLGPRGGAYEQY
TRBJ2-7 TRBV21-1 ASSQRAYEQY
TRBJ1-4 TRBV18 ASSHGTAVDEKLF
TRBJ2-7 TRBV6-6 ASSLDRPGAYEQY
TRBJ1-2 TRBV27 ASSSMGEGGYGYT
TRBJ2-1 TRBV9 ASSVGSSGNEQF
TRBJ1-2 TRBV29-1 SVQGTGLGYT
TRBJ2-1 TRBV2 ATSGDFYYNEQF
TRBJ1-1 TRBV4-1 ASSQDRQGAPEAF
TRBJ2-3 TRBV2 ASRTSGTDTQY
TRBJ2-6 TRBV4-3 ASSQEVGAGANVLT
TRBJ1-1 TRBV19 ASTPTGTEAF
TRBJ2-1 TRBV28 ASNPGLAGEGLWDEQF
TRBJ2-3 TRBV19 ASSLGTYTDTQY
TRBJ2-7 TRBV6-6 ASKDFRTSYEQY
TRBJ1-5 TRBV7-2 ASSLVAGAHQPQH
TRBJ1-1 TRBV6-6 ASRPSGGTEAF
TRBJ2-7 TRBV4-1 ASSQLRGDYEQY
TRBJ2-2 TRBV19 ASSIGGGGELF
TRBJ2-3 TRBV29-1 SVVGSGQGASDTQY
TRBJ1-3 TRBV5-1 ASSWDMTSGNTIY
TRBJ1-1 TRBV5-1 ASSLVGQGHTEAF
TRBJ1-3 TRBV6-1 ASSLYTIY
- TRBV6-5 ASSYGGQGHEQY
TRBJ1-3 TRBV6-6 ASRAQGSSYTIY
TRBJ1-2 TRBV11-2 ASSLGVVLYGYT
TRBJ1-5 TRBV10-3 AISGGQGNNQSQH
TRBJ2-2 TRBV7-8 ASSSGGVGQRELF
TRBJ1-1 TRBV4-1 ASSQQIFTEAF
TRBJ1-3 TRBV6-6 ASSYVQGATGNTIY
TRBJ1-5 TRBV4-1 ASSQDGTVADNQPQH
TRBJ2-7 TRBV7-7 ASSLGVEYEQY
TRBJ2-7 TRBV5-6 ASSTGRAGYEQY
TRBJ2-1 TRBV6-4 ASSLDTYNEQF
TRBJ1-1 TRBV10-3 AISEWGRTEAF
TRBJ1-4 TRBV7-6 ASSRDSSTNEKLF
- TRBV28 ASSPHYEQY
TRBJ2-2 TRBV7-9 ASSPRGVMNTGELF
TRBJ2-1 TRBV30 AWSGGNLYNEQF
TRBJ2-1 TRBV4-2 ASSQPPPSGGLSSYNEQF
TRBJ1-2 TRBV28 ASSLRAPAKANYGYT
TRBJ2-3 TRBV9 ASSVGGDVSSDTQY
TRBJ1-5 TRBV27 ASSSGTNSNQPQH
TRBJ1-5 TRBV12-2 ASRSGGGGD
TRBJ2-2 TRBV2 ASSIARDTGELF
TRBJ2-1 TRBV28 ASSPLAGRIDEQF
TRBJ2-7 TRBV7-8 ASSLAGGPRGEQY
TRBJ1-3 TRBV28 ASSLGGRGNTIY
TRBJ2-5 TRBV18 ASSLRVGETQY
TRBJ1-2 TRBV2 ASSAGHLYGYT
TRBJ2-7 TRBV21-1 AMPGLAGALHSSYEQY
TRBJ1-2 TRBV6-1 ASSEAAAGLNYGYT
TRBJ2-7 TRBV7-9 ASSFSGSRAEQY